The 21 T cell receptor beta chains below come from one sample, sequenced in a study of Ad26.COV2.S vaccination and SARS-CoV-2 variants. Sequencing was performed with immunoSEQ multiplex PCR; in TCRdb, only in-frame clones are kept and a portion is missing. Altogether 410,000 or so clones are present, approximately 92% being singletons, with the ten largest covering roughly an eighth. As to treatment: 19 received Ad26.COV2.S at low or high dose, single or two shots; 5 received placebo; per-sample allocation not given. The samples were gathered on day 63 after the first injection of vaccine or placebo. The material was peripheral blood, obtained in a trial of Ad26.COV2.S vaccine versus placebo. The receptor set was obtained from a person between 18 and 59 years old who received the Ad26.COV2.S COVID-19 vaccine or a placebo.

In its sample, this clone was seen a few times. The chain uses TRBV5-1 and TRBJ2-7; TRBD1 matches at 11 bases. After removal of 3 bases from V and 5 bases from J, the junction contained 4 bases not matched to a gene. Germline V lookup: CDR1 SGHRS, CDR2 YFSETQ. The CDR3 loop spans 14 amino acids. The CDR3 DNA sequence: TGCGCCAGCAGCTCCTGGGACAGGGGGGACGAGCAGTACTTC. Its translation: CASSSWDRGDEQYF.

The J gene is TRBJ2-1, the V gene TRBV4-2, with D possibly being TRBD2 (6 bases). Germline lookup yields CDR1 LGHNA and CDR2 YNFKEQ. Trimming took 2 bases from V and 10 from J, leaving 18 bases between them. The CDR3 is made up of 15 amino acids. The CDR3 coding sequence is TGTGCCAGCAGCCAAACCGGGACTCGTGCACAGGAGCAGTTCTTC. Amino acids: CASSQTGTRAQEQFF.

This clone has just one count. This chain links TRBV10-3 with TRBJ2-3; 9 bases agree with TRBD2. Germline V CDR1 and CDR2: ENHRY, SYGVKD. CDR3 size: 14 residues. V was pared by 4 bases and J by 6 bases, with 5 bases of the junction left unmatched. CDR3 protein: CAISVREGQDTQYF. CDR3 sequence (DNA): TGTGCCATCAGTGTGCGGGAGGGCCAGGATACGCAGTATTTT.

The rearrangement links TRBV6-5 to TRBJ2-2, with D possibly being TRBD2 (6 bases). Per the germline V gene, CDR1 is MNHEY and CDR2 is SVGAGI. The CDR3 has 15 amino acids. V gave up 6 bases and J gave up 2 bases, with 13 bases separating them. The CDR3 sequence: CASRLASANTGELFF. CDR3 nucleotide sequence: TGTGCCAGCAGGTTGGCTAGCGCTAACACCGGGGAGCTGTTTTTT.

CDR3 loop: CASSFGTGGLGTQYF. The CDR3 region has the DNA TGTGCCAGCAGTTTCGGGACAGGGGGCCTTGGGACCCAGTACTTC. This chain connects TRBV28 to TRBJ2-5; 12 bases line up with TRBD1. The trim removed 3 bases at V and 7 bases at J, leaving 6 bases unmatched. The CDR3 runs 15 residues. Germline CDR1 and CDR2: MDHEN and SYDVKM.

The rearrangement uses TRBV7-9 and TRBJ2-1; D tentatively fits TRBD1 or TRBD2 (5 bases each). CDR1 is SEHNR and CDR2 is FQNEAQ in the germline V gene (reference sequence). V lost 9 bases, J lost 2 bases, and 11 bases lay in between. This CDR3 spans 13 amino acids. The DNA for the CDR3 is TGTGCCAGTGGGGGATTCGCCTACAATGAGCAGTTCTTC. Encoded protein: CASGGFAYNEQFF. Variable domain in full (rest from reference TRBV7-9 and TRBJ2-1): DTGVSQNPRHKITKRGQNVTFRCDPISEHNRLYWYRQTLGQGPEFLTYFQNEAQLEKSRLLSDRFSAERPKGSFSTLEIQRTEQGDSAMYLCASGGFAYNEQFFGPGTRLTVL.

The rearrangement links TRBV24-1 to TRBJ2-1, with unresolved D. The CDR3 runs 13 residues. V lost 5 bases, J lost 4 bases, and 8 bases lay in between. The germline gives CDR1 KGHDR, CDR2 SFDVKD. As DNA, the CDR3 is TGTGCCACCAGTGTCGACCAATACAATGAGCAGTTCTTC. This gives the protein CATSVDQYNEQFF.

The chain uses TRBV7-2 and TRBJ1-5; perhaps TRBD1 as D (5 bases). Germline CDR1 reads SGHTA; CDR2 reads FQGNSA. This CDR3 is built from 16 residues. V was pared by 2 bases and J by 1 base, with 12 bases between. The CDR3 region is CASSLLGAGSNQPQHF. The CDR3 DNA is TGTGCCAGCAGCTTACTAGGGGCAGGGAGCAATCAGCCCCAGCATTTT.

V usage is TRBV4-3 and J usage is TRBJ2-6; either TRBD1 or TRBD2 may fit D (5 bases each). Trimming took 1 base from V and 1 from J, leaving 20 bases between them. The germline CDR1 and CDR2 sequences are LGHNA and YSLEER. The CDR3 runs to 20 residues. CDR3 DNA: TGCGCCAGCAGCCAAGGATGGGGCAGACTAAACCTATCTGGGGCCAACGTCCTGACTTTC. Translation: CASSQGWGRLNLSGANVLTF.

The rearrangement joins TRBV4-1 to TRBJ1-2; 10 bases are a match to TRBD1. V gave up 2 bases and J gave up 7 bases; unmatched junction bases: 10. The CDR3 extends over 16 amino acids. The germline V gene has CDR1 MGHRA and CDR2 YSYEKL. The CDR3 nucleotides read TGCGCCAGCAGCCAACCTCGACAGGGGGCGCAAGCTGGCTACACCTTC. It codes for CASSQPRQGAQAGYTF.

The V gene is TRBV24-1, the J gene TRBJ2-7; 9 bases align to TRBD1. J was trimmed by 2 bases and V by 7 bases; bases with no gene match: 5. Germline V gene data show CDR1 as KGHDR and CDR2 as SFDVKD. The CDR3 covers 14 residues. This chain's CDR3 is CATSLGQGPYEQYF. The CDR3 DNA sequence: TGTGCCACCAGCCTGGGACAGGGACCCTACGAGCAGTACTTC.

The chain uses TRBV5-6 and TRBJ1-2; unclear D gene. The V end lost 2 bases, the J end lost 8 bases, and 13 bases lay between the germline ends. CDR1 and CDR2 (germline): SGHDT, YYEEEE. CDR3 length: 13 amino acids. The CDR3 DNA follows: TGTGCCAGCAGCTTTGAACTGGTAGGGGGCTACACCTTC. Its protein product is CASSFELVGGYTF.

The rearrangement uses TRBV6-4 and TRBJ2-7, with TRBD1 identical over 10 bases. Germline CDR1 and CDR2: MRHNA and SNTAGT. There are 14 residues in the CDR3. V shed 11 bases and J 2 bases; nucleotides not matched to a gene: 9. This CDR3 is CAARGQGRTYEQYF. For the CDR3, the DNA is TGTGCCGCCAGGGGACAGGGGCGCACCTACGAGCAGTACTTC.

This clone came up once. The genes are TRBV6-6 and TRBJ2-7, with 14 positions matching TRBD2. V was clipped by 10 bases and J by 2 bases; unmatched bases: 10. CDR3 length equals 16 residues. Looked up from germline, CDR1 is MNHNY and CDR2 is SVGAGI (reference sequence). The CDR3 sequence is CAIVGTSGSKTYEQYF. The CDR3, as DNA: TGTGCCATAGTAGGGACTAGCGGGAGTAAAACCTACGAGCAGTACTTC.

This clone was found once. The chain joins TRBV7-2 to TRBJ2-6; D not resolved. Trimming removed 5 bases at V and 1 base at J, with 9 bases between. Germline assignment: CDR1 SGHTA and CDR2 FQGNSA. The CDR3 extends over 15 amino acids. The CDR3 region is CASSATVSGANVLTF. CDR3 DNA: TGTGCCAGCAGCGCGACCGTTTCTGGGGCCAACGTCCTGACTTTC.

The genes are TRBV6-5 and TRBJ1-1; no firm D call. Germline-derived CDR1 and CDR2 are MNHEY and SVGAGI. This CDR3 spans 14 amino acids. V was cut by 2 bases and J by 5 bases, with 12 bases left in between. In DNA form, the CDR3 reads TGTGCCAGCAGTTACAGAGGGAGAGGGACTGAAGCTTTCTTT. Residues: CASSYRGRGTEAFF.

The chain is built from TRBV7-9 and TRBJ2-1, with TRBD2 matching 7 bases. Germline lookup yields CDR1 SEHNR and CDR2 FQNEAQ (reference sequence). J lost 9 bases, V lost 2 bases, and 4 bases had no gene match. This CDR3 spans 13 amino acids. CDR3 nucleotides: TGTGCCAGCAGCTTACAAGCGGGATCTGAGCAGTTCTTC. Translated, it gives CASSLQAGSEQFF.

V is TRBV4-1 and J is TRBJ1-2, with D unresolved. Germline CDR1 is MGHRA and CDR2 is YSYEKL. The CDR3 consists of 15 residues. V lost 0 bases to trimming and J lost 6 bases, with 14 bases between them. CDR3 bases: TGCGCCAGCAGCCAAGATAGACCGCCGTACCATGGCTACACCTTC. Encoded protein: CASSQDRPPYHGYTF.

The chain couples TRBV25-1 to TRBJ2-7; TRBD1 aligns across 7 bases. J was trimmed by 2 bases and V by 4 bases; bases with no gene match: 5. The CDR3 contains 14 residues. The germline V gene encodes CDR1 MGHDK and CDR2 SYGVNS. CDR3 loop: CASSAGTETYEQYF. The CDR3 DNA reads TGTGCCAGCAGTGCCGGGACAGAGACCTACGAGCAGTACTTC.

The chain uses TRBV7-2 and TRBJ1-5; perhaps TRBD1 as D (6 bases). The V gene lost 5 bases and the J gene lost 3 bases, with 11 bases spanning the gap. The CDR3 loop spans 14 amino acids. Germline assignment: CDR1 SGHTA and CDR2 FQGNSA. The CDR3 DNA sequence: TGTGCCAGCAGCACACGGACAGACAATCAGCCCCAGCATTTT. Encoded protein: CASSTRTDNQPQHF. Based on the CDR3 plus reference TRBV7-2 and TRBJ1-5, the full variable domain is GAGVSQSPSNKVTEKGKDVELRCDPISGHTALYWYRQSLGQGLEFLIYFQGNSAPDKSGLPSDRFSAERTGGSVSTLTIQRTQQEDSAVYLCASSTRTDNQPQHFGDGTRLSIL.

The rearrangement joins TRBV23-1 to TRBJ1-5; D unclear. TRBV23-1 is known as an ORF, though its function is uncertain. CDR3 length: 13 residues. Trimming removed 7 bases from V and 0 bases from J, with 7 bases in between. The CDR3 coding sequence is TGCGCCAGCAAGCCAGTTAGCAATCAGCCCCAGCATTTT. Encoded protein: CASKPVSNQPQHF.